This T cell receptor (beta chain) was profiled in a study of response to subunit inactivated influenza vaccine. The study, taken as a whole, reports: Authors suggested seasonal influenza vaccinations each recruit few new T cells.

TCRdb recomputed calls from the RT-PCR reads with MiXCR, one row per CDR3 protein. The table records just under 550,000 distinct CDR3 sequences, 20% to 25% of them present only once. The table lists this clonotype with a few counts. Its target is unknown. This CDR3 contains 16 residues. The ends were cut back, 0 bases at V and 0 bases at J, with 10 bases in the middle. From germline, CDR1 is LNHNV and CDR2 YYDKDF (reference sequence). These sequences were also reported in another study, on T cells expressing NK-cell markers. That source notes: The cDNA for TCR beta came from 5'RACE template switching with UMIs. Sorted CD3+CD56-NKG2C+, CD3+CD56+NKG2C- and CD3+CD56+NKG2C+ T cells were the source of the TCR beta repertoires. The authors restricted sorting to alpha-beta TCR T cells with an anti-gamma-delta TCR antibody in several experiments. Several of the donors also had these clonotypes leading their CD3+CD56-NKG2C+ fraction.

The receptor comes from a man aged 45 to 65 who received an inactivated influenza vaccine. The rearrangement uses TRBV15 and TRBJ2-3; D call uncertain. This specimen consisted of CD4+ T cells sorted from PBMCs, obtained 11 to 12 days after vaccination. The CDR3 sequence is CATSRDGRVSTDTQYF. In DNA, the CDR3 is TGTGCCACCAGCAGAGATGGAAGGGTCAGCACAGATACGCAGTATTTT.